Below are 11 T cell receptor beta chains sequenced from a single sample in a study of blood T cell repertoires in COVID-19. Clones were sequenced by immunoSEQ multiplex PCR, and TCRdb holds only the in-frame ones, with some missing. The data show over 95,000 clones, with roughly 85% seen just once and about 6.1% held by the top ten. Input material: peripheral blood. The receptors here all came from a woman aged 55 to 70 with COVID-19, enrolled during active disease.

This rearrangement joins TRBV5-1 to TRBJ1-2, with TRBD1 matching over 9 bases. Trimming took 3 bases from V and 6 from J; bases not matched to a gene: 3. Germline V gives CDR1 SGHRS, CDR2 YFSETQ. This CDR3 comprises 13 residues. The CDR3 DNA reads TGCGCCAGCAGCTCTACAGGGGGCCATGGCTACACCTTC. Encoded protein: CASSSTGGHGYTF.

The rearrangement uses TRBV18 and TRBJ1-2; 7 nucleotides line up with TRBD1. Per germline, CDR1 KGHSH and CDR2 LQKENI. CDR3 length equals 15 residues. Trimming removed 3 bases from V and 0 bases from J; junction bases left unmatched: 4. CDR3: CASSPRQGTNYGYTF. In DNA form, the CDR3 reads TGTGCCAGCTCACCCAGACAGGGAACTAACTATGGCTACACCTTC.

A single count supports this clone. Here the CDR3 reads CAWGIVGAPLHF. CDR3 nucleotides: TGTGCCTGGGGTATTGTGGGCGCACCCCTCCACTTT. V and J are TRBV30 and TRBJ1-6; no definite D call. Trimming took off 5 bases at V and 11 bases at J, with 13 bases between the two ends. The CDR3 is made up of 12 amino acids. CDR1 and CDR2 from the germline V gene are GTSNPN and SVGIG (reference sequence).

The rearrangement uses TRBV6-2 or TRBV6-3 and TRBJ1-1, with D tentatively TRBD1 (6 bases). The CDR3 is 15 amino acids. Trimming took off 2 bases at V and 0 bases at J, with 10 bases between the two ends. The V gene's germline CDR1 is MNHEY and CDR2 SVGEGT. The CDR3, as DNA: TGTGCCAGCAGTTACGGACAGTACATGAACACTGAAGCTTTCTTT. Protein product: CASSYGQYMNTEAFF.

CDR3 sequence (DNA): TGTGCCAGCAGCTTATGGCAGGGCGGGGGAAACTATGGCTACACCTTC. Translated, it gives CASSLWQGGGNYGYTF. This sequence joins TRBV7-9 and TRBJ1-2, with D possibly being TRBD1 (5 bases). The CDR3 extends over 16 amino acids. In germline, CDR1 is SEHNR, CDR2 FQNEAQ (reference sequence). V was shortened by 2 bases and J by 2 bases, with 15 bases between the two germline ends. The whole variable domain, filled in from reference TRBV7-9 and TRBJ1-2, reads DTGVSQNPRHKITKRGQNVTFRCDPISEHNRLYWYRQTLGQGPEFLTYFQNEAQLEKSRLLSDRFSAERPKGSFSTLEIQRTEQGDSAMYLCASSLWQGGGNYGYTFGSGTRLTVV.

The chain couples TRBV11-3 to TRBJ2-5, with D perhaps matching TRBD1 (6 bases). V lost 5 bases and J 4 bases, leaving 11 bases between the germline ends. CDR3 length equals 13 residues. Per the germline V gene, CDR1 is SGHNT and CDR2 is YENEEA. The CDR3 loop is CASSTVGGETQYF. DNA for the CDR3: TGTGCCAGCAGCACAGTAGGGGGAGAGACCCAGTACTTC.

V gene TRBV19 combines with J gene TRBJ1-3; 7 bases map to TRBD1. Unmatched junction bases numbered 5, after V lost 9 bases and J lost 0 bases. Germline CDR1 reads LNHDA; CDR2 reads SQIVND (reference sequence). This CDR3 comprises 14 residues. In DNA, the CDR3 is TGTGCCAGCGGGACAGTGAACTCTGGAAACACCATATATTTT. Its protein product is CASGTVNSGNTIYF.

This chain uses TRBV18 with TRBJ1-5, with D possibly being TRBD1 (5 bases). The V gene's germline CDR1 is KGHSH and CDR2 LQKENI. The CDR3 length is 13 residues. Trimming shortened V by 6 bases and J by 4 bases, and 10 bases separated the two germline ends. The CDR3 region is CASSGQQNQPQHF. As DNA, the CDR3 is TGTGCCAGCTCGGGGCAGCAAAATCAGCCCCAGCATTTT.

In the case of this clone: The junction departs from the called germline gene at one end, perhaps through a read error. V gene TRBV10-3 combines with J gene TRBJ1-2; 12 bases line up with TRBD1. This CDR3 contains 14 residues. Per the germline V gene, CDR1 is ENHRY and CDR2 is SYGVKD. CDR3 amino acids: CAIRAGTGGSGHTF. As DNA, the CDR3 is TGTGCCATCAGAGCCGGGACAGGGGGCAGTGGCCACACCTTC.

This clone was observed a single time. This rearrangement joins TRBV14 to TRBJ1-2; a possible D gene is TRBD1 (5 bases). The CDR3 loop spans 13 amino acids. V was cut by 4 bases and J by 7 bases, with 13 bases left in between. Germline V CDR1 and CDR2: SGHDN, FVKESK. The CDR3 protein is CASSPRAGGGYTF. As DNA, the CDR3 is TGTGCCAGCAGCCCAAGAGCGGGGGGTGGCTACACCTTC.

The gene calls are TRBV19 and TRBJ1-2; 7 bases match TRBD1. The CDR3 has 15 amino acids. V shed 6 bases, J shed 4 bases, and the junction held 11 bases outside the gene matches. Germline values: CDR1 LNHDA, CDR2 SQIVND (reference sequence). The CDR3 DNA reads as TGTGCCAGTAGCCCGGATAGGGGGCGAGGCTATGGCTACACCTTC. Residues: CASSPDRGRGYGYTF.